These 17 T cell receptor beta chains were sequenced from one sample in a study of control samples from healthy donors and cancer patients. Data came from immunoSEQ multiplex PCR; TCRdb stores just in-frame clones and leaves some out. Among 100,000 to 110,000 clones listed, roughly 87% were seen once. Sequencing was done on a sample of blood. All receptors derive from a woman between 45 and 65 years old in good health.

This rearrangement joins TRBV9 to TRBJ2-5, with D unresolved. V was clipped by 7 bases and J by 3 bases, with 19 bases between them. Per germline, CDR1 SGDLS and CDR2 YYNGEE. The CDR3 length is 15 residues. This CDR3 is CASGRHRVDKETQYF. The CDR3 DNA is TGTGCCAGCGGCCGACACCGGGTTGACAAAGAGACCCAGTACTTC.

The V call is TRBV25-1, the J call TRBJ1-6; 9 positions match TRBD1. Germline CDR1 is MGHDK and CDR2 is SYGVNS. The CDR3 is 15 amino acids. Germline trimming cut 8 bases from V and 7 bases from J; bases unmatched to any gene: 9. CDR3 sequence reads: CASLSLGTGNSPLHF. For the CDR3, the DNA is TGTGCCAGCTTAAGCCTCGGGACAGGGAATTCACCCCTCCACTTT. The entire variable domain, with the rest obtained from reference TRBV25-1 and TRBJ1-6, is as follows: EADIYQTPRYLVIGTGKKITLECSQTMGHDKMYWYQQDPGMELHLIHYSYGVNSTEKGDLSSESTVSRIRTEHFPLTLESARPSHTSQYLCASLSLGTGNSPLHFGNGTRLTVT.

The rearrangement links TRBV4-3 to TRBJ1-4; tentatively, D is TRBD1 (6 bases). The V end was cut by 0 bases, the J end by 6 bases, with 29 bases between. The CDR3 has 21 residues. Germline V gives CDR1 LGHNA, CDR2 YSLEER. The CDR3 loop is CASSQEFAAGAAGAGYEKLFF. The CDR3 nucleotides read TGCGCCAGCAGCCAAGAGTTTGCGGCCGGCGCGGCAGGGGCGGGTTATGAAAAACTGTTTTTT.

This clone was detected only once. The chain uses TRBV12-5 and TRBJ1-1; D is unclear. The V gene lost 3 bases and the J gene lost 7 bases, with 18 bases spanning the gap. In germline, CDR1 is LGHNT, CDR2 FRNRAP. The CDR3 extends over 15 amino acids. The CDR3 sequence: CASGFRRLRKVEAFF. CDR3 sequence (DNA): TGTGCTAGTGGTTTCCGGAGACTTCGAAAGGTTGAAGCTTTCTTT.

CDR3 nucleotide sequence: TGTGCCAGCAGTGACTCCCTGGCGGCGGGGGGATACAATGAGCAGTTCTTC. Translated, it gives CASSDSLAAGGYNEQFF. The genes are TRBV6-4 and TRBJ2-1; 8 nucleotides agree with TRBD2. The J segment lost 4 bases and the V segment lost 0 bases, leaving 8 bases of the junction unmatched. CDR1 MRHNA and CDR2 SNTAGT come from the germline V gene. The CDR3 spans 17 residues.

The chain combines TRBV6-2 or TRBV6-3 with TRBJ1-2; D is unresolved. Germline-derived CDR1 and CDR2 are MNHEY and SVGEGT. The CDR3 is 15 residues long. Between the trimmed V and J ends, which lost 5 bases and 0 bases, there was a span of 13 bases. For the CDR3, the DNA is TGTGCCAGCAGTCCCTGGACGGAAACTAACTATGGCTACACCTTC. Its protein product is CASSPWTETNYGYTF.

V gene TRBV19 combines with J gene TRBJ1-2, with 7 bases matching TRBD1. The length of the CDR3 is 15 residues. CDR1 and CDR2 (germline): LNHDA, SQIVND (reference sequence). The V and J ends lost 6 bases and 4 bases, in that order; junction bases with no gene match: 11. CDR3: CASRVPGQKIYGYTF. In nucleotides, the CDR3 is TGTGCCAGTAGGGTACCGGGACAGAAGATCTATGGCTACACCTTC.

V and J are TRBV15 and TRBJ2-3; 7 positions match TRBD1. The V and J ends lost 4 bases and 2 bases, in that order; junction bases with no gene match: 9. This CDR3 is 16 amino acids long. Per germline, CDR1 LNHNV and CDR2 YYDKDF (reference sequence). CDR3 nucleotides: TGTGCCACCAGCATTACCGGGACAGACTTCACAGATACGCAGTATTTT. It translates to CATSITGTDFTDTQYF.

V usage is TRBV18 and J usage is TRBJ2-2; D gene unclear. The V gene lost 2 bases and the J gene lost 8 bases, with 6 bases spanning the gap. CDR3 length: 12 amino acids. Germline values: CDR1 KGHSH, CDR2 LQKENI. This CDR3 reads CASSPYGGELFF. The CDR3 DNA reads TGTGCCAGCTCACCATATGGGGGGGAGCTGTTTTTT.

V gene TRBV13 combines with J gene TRBJ1-5; D gene ambiguous. The germline V gene encodes CDR1 PRHDT and CDR2 FYEKMQ (reference sequence). The V and J ends lost 0 bases and 1 base respectively, with 10 bases between them. This CDR3 is 16 amino acids long. Here the CDR3 DNA reads TGTGCCAGCAGCTTAGGCGGGTCGGCGAGCAATCAGCCCCAGCATTTT. Protein product: CASSLGGSASNQPQHF.

This sequence joins TRBV7-8 and TRBJ1-5; D unresolved. The V end was cut by 1 base, the J end by 4 bases, with 8 bases between. Germline-derived CDR1 and CDR2 are SGHVS and FQNEAQ. The CDR3 has 14 amino acids. The CDR3 DNA reads TGTGCCAGCAGCTTAGTGGCAAATAATCAGCCCCAGCATTTT. Its protein product is CASSLVANNQPQHF.

V gene TRBV5-6 combines with J gene TRBJ2-1; 8 bases match TRBD2. The CDR3 spans 15 residues. Losses at the gene ends were 4 bases for V and 9 bases for J; bases not matched to a gene: 12. Germline V gene sequence: CDR1 SGHDT, CDR2 YYEEEE. This CDR3 reads CASSRLWVAGSEQFF. The CDR3 DNA is TGTGCCAGCAGCCGCCTGTGGGTAGCGGGGAGTGAGCAGTTCTTC.

J is TRBJ2-7 and V is TRBV15; 8 nucleotides line up with TRBD2. Germline CDR1 LNHNV, CDR2 YYDKDF (reference sequence). There are 16 residues in the CDR3. The V gene end was trimmed by 0 bases and the J gene end by 4 bases; junction bases not matched to a gene: 8. CDR3 region: CATSRELGGGTYEQYF. In DNA form, the CDR3 reads TGTGCCACCAGCAGAGAATTGGGCGGGGGGACATACGAGCAGTACTTC.

The V call is TRBV18, the J call TRBJ1-1; D possibly corresponds to TRBD1 (5 bases). This CDR3 is 13 amino acids long. CDR1 KGHSH and CDR2 LQKENI come from the germline V gene. V lost 11 bases to trimming and J lost 4 bases, with 17 bases between them. The CDR3 sequence: CAFSKGIGTEAFF. Here the CDR3 DNA reads TGTGCCTTCTCTAAGGGGATCGGCACTGAAGCTTTCTTT. The variable domain in full, with the rest retrieved from reference TRBV18 and TRBJ1-1, is NAGVMQNPRHLVRRRGQEARLRCSPMKGHSHVYWYRQLPEEGLKFMVYLQKENIIDESGMPKERFSAEFPKEGPSILRIQQVVRGDSAAYFCAFSKGIGTEAFFGQGTRLTVV.

The J gene is TRBJ2-3, the V gene TRBV5-1; the match to TRBD2 covers 13 bases. CDR3 size: 15 residues. Germline V gives CDR1 SGHRS, CDR2 YFSETQ. Trimming at V came to 4 bases and at J to 6 bases, leaving 5 bases not matched to a gene. CDR3 in amino acids: CASSPTSGGADTQYF. The CDR3 DNA sequence: TGCGCCAGCAGCCCCACTAGCGGGGGGGCTGATACGCAGTATTTT.

The chain links TRBV5-1 to TRBJ2-7; 7 nucleotides align to TRBD2. CDR1 is SGHRS and CDR2 is YFSETQ in the germline V gene. The ends lost 4 bases at V and 5 bases at J; junction bases unmatched: 15. The CDR3 totals 16 residues. CDR3 in amino acids: CASSPARFLGGDEQYF. CDR3 nucleotide sequence: TGCGCCAGCAGCCCGGCGCGCTTTTTGGGGGGGGACGAGCAGTACTTC.

The chain combines TRBV27 with TRBJ2-1; D is undetermined. Germline V lookup: CDR1 MNHEY, CDR2 SMNVEV (reference sequence). V shed 5 bases and J shed 15 bases, with 14 bases lying between them. The CDR3 extends over 11 amino acids. DNA for the CDR3: TGTGCCAGCAGTAACTCCATGGTACGGTTCTTC. This translates into CASSNSMVRFF.